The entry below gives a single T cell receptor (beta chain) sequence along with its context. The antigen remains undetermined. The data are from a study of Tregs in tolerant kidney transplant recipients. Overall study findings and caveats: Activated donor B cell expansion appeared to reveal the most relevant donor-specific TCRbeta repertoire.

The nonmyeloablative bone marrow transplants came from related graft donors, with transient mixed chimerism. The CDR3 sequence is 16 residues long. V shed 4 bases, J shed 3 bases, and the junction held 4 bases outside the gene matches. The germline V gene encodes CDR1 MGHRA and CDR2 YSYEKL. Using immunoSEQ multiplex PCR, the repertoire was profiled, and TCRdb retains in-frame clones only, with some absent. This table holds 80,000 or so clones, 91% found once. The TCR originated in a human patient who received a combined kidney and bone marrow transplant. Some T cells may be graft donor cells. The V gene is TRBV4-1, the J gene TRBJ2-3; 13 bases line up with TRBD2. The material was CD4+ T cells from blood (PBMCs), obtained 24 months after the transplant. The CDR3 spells CASSRTSGGLTDTQYF. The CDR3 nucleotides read TGCGCCAGCAGCCGGACTAGCGGGGGATTGACAGATACGCAGTATTTT.